What follows is one T cell receptor beta chain and its context. The antigen is undetermined. V dropped 1 base and J dropped 1 base, with 4 bases sitting between them. The CDR3 totals 12 residues. CDR1 is SQVTM and CDR2 is ANQGSEA in the germline V gene. The entry originates in a study of shared clonotypes between healthy human individuals. Assay: immunoSEQ multiplex PCR; the TCRdb copy retains only in-frame clones and omits some. Here the sample spans about 490,000 clones, around four fifths being singletons. The study's findings and limits: Expectations were that clonotype sharing among donors would be affected by sequencing depth.

The sequencing input was PBMCs. This rearrangement joins TRBV29-1 to TRBJ2-5; unclear D gene. This clonotype was obtained from a woman aged 40 to 50 in good health. Some clones in this sample may be carry-over from other donors' samples. The CDR3 coding sequence is TGCAGCGTTGAAGTGGTCCAAGAGACCCAGTACTTC. Amino acids: CSVEVVQETQYF.